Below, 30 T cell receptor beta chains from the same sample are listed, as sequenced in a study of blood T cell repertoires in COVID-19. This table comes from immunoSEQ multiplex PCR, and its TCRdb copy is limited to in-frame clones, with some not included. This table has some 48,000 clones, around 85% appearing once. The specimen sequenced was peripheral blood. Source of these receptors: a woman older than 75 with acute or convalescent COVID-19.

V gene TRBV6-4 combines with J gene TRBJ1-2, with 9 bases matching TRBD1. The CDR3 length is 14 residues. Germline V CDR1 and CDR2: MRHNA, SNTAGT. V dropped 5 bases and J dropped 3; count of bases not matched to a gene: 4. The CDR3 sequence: CASSLQGADYGYTF. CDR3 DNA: TGTGCCAGCAGTTTACAGGGGGCGGACTATGGCTACACCTTC.

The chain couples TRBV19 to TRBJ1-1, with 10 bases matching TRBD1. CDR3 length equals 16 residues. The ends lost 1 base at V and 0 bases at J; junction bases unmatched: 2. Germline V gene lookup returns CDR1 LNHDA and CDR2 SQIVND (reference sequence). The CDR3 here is CASSIGQGAMNTEAFF. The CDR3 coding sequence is TGTGCCAGTAGTATAGGACAGGGGGCTATGAACACTGAAGCTTTCTTT.

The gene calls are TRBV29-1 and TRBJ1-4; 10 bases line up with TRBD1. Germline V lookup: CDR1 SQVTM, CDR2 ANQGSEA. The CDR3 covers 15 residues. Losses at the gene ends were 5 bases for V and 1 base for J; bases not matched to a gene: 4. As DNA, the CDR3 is TGCAGCGTTTCCGGGACAGGGGAAACTAATGAAAAACTGTTTTTT. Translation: CSVSGTGETNEKLFF.

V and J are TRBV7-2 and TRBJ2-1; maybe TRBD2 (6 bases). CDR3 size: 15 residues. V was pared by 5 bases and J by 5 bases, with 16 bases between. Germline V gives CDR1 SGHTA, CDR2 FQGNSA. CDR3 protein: CASSLMGGQHNEQFF. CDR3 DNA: TGTGCCAGCAGCCTAATGGGGGGTCAACACAATGAGCAGTTCTTC.

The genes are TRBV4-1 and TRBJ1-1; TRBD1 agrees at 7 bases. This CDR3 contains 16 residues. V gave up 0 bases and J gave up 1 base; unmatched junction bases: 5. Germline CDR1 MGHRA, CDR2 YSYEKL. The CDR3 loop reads CASSQEAAGGNTEAFF. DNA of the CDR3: TGCGCCAGCAGCCAAGAAGCCGCAGGGGGGAACACTGAAGCTTTCTTT.

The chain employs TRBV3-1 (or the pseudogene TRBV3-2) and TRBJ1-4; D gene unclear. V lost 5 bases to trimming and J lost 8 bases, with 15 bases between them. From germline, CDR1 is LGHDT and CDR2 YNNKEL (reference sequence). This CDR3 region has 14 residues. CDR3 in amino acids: CASSNGPAGEKLFF. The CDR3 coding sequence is TGTGCCAGCAGCAATGGTCCAGCGGGGGAAAAACTGTTTTTT.

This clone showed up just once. CDR3 sequence reads: CASRQGTAGNTIYF. The CDR3 nucleotides are TGTGCCAGCAGACAGGGTACAGCCGGAAACACCATATATTTT. The chain employs TRBV2 and TRBJ1-3, with D perhaps TRBD1 (6 bases). Between the trimmed V and J ends, which lost 6 bases and 4 bases, there was a span of 13 bases. This CDR3 has 14 residues. CDR1 is SNHLY and CDR2 is FYNNEI in the germline V gene.

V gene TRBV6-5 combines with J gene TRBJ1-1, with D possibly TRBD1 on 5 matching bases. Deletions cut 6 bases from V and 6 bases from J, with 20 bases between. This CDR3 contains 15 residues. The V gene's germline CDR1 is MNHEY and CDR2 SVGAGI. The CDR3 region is CASRPSIGGSSEAFF. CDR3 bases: TGTGCCAGCAGACCCTCTATCGGGGGGAGCTCTGAAGCTTTCTTT.

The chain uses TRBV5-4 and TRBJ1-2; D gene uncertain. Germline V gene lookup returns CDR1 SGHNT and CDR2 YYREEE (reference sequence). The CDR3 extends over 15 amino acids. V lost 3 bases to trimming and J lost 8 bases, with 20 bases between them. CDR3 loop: CASSSLQFPLWGYTF. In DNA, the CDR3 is TGTGCCAGCAGCTCCTTACAGTTCCCTCTATGGGGCTACACCTTC.

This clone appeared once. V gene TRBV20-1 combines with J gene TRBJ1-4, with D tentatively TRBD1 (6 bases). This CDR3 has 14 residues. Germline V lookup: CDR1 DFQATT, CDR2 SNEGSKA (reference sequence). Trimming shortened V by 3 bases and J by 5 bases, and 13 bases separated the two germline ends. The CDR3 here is CSASRPGQNEKLFF. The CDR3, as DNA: TGCAGTGCTAGTCGCCCGGGACAAAATGAAAAACTGTTTTTT.

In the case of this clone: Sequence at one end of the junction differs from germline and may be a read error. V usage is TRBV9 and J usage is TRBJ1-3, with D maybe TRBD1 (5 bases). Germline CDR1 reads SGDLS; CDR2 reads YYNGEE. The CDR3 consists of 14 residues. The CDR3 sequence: CAACSGGSENTIYF. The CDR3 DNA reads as TGTGCCGCTTGCTCTGGGGGGTCTGAAAACACCATATATTTT.

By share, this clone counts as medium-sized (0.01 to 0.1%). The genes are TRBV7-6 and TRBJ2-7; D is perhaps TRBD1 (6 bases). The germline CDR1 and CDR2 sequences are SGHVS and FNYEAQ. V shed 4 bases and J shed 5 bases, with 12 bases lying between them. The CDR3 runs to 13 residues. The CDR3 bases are TGTGCCAGCAGCTCCGTACAGGGAGACGAGCAGTACTTC. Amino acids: CASSSVQGDEQYF.

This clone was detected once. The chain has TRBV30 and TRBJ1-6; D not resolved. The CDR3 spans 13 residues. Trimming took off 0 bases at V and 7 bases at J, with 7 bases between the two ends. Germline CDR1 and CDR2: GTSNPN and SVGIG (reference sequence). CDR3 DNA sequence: TGTGCCTGGAGTGTACATCGCAATTCACCCCTCCACTTT. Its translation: CAWSVHRNSPLHF.

The CDR3 nucleotides read TGTGCCAGTAGTATAATGGCGGATGGCAACTATGGCTACACCTTC. Residues: CASSIMADGNYGYTF. The V and J genes are TRBV19 and TRBJ1-2; no clear D gene. Germline lookup yields CDR1 LNHDA and CDR2 SQIVND (reference sequence). V was trimmed by 2 bases and J by 2 bases, leaving 12 bases between them. The CDR3 has 15 amino acids.

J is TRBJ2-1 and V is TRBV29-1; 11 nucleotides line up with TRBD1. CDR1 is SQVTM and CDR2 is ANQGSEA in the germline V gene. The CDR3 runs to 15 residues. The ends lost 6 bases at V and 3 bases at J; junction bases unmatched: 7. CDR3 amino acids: CSVAGTGGHYNEQFF. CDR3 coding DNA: TGCAGCGTGGCCGGGACAGGGGGACACTACAATGAGCAGTTCTTC.

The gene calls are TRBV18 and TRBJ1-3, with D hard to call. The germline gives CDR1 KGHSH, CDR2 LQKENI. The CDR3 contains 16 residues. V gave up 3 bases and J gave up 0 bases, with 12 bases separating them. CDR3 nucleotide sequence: TGTGCCAGCTCACCCCCGGGAGATCGCTCTGGAAACACCATATATTTT. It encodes CASSPPGDRSGNTIYF.

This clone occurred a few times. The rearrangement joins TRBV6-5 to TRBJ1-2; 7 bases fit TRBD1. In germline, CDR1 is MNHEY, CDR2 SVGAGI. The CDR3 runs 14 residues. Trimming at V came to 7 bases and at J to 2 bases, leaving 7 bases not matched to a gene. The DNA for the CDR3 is TGTGCCAGCACTCCCCCGGACAGGAACTATGGCTACACCTTC. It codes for CASTPPDRNYGYTF.

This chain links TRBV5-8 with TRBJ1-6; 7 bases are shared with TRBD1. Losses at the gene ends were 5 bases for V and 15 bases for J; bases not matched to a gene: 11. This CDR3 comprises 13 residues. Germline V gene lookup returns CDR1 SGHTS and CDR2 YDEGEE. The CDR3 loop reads CASRWDSRGNLHF. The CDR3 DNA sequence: TGTGCCAGCAGGTGGGACAGCCGAGGGAACCTCCACTTT. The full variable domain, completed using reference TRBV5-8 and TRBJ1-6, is EAGVTQSPTHLIKTRGQQATLRCSPISGHTSVYWYQQALGLGLQFLLWYDEGEERNRGNFPPRFSGRQFPNYSSELNVNALELEDSALYLCASRWDSRGNLHFGNGTRLTVT.

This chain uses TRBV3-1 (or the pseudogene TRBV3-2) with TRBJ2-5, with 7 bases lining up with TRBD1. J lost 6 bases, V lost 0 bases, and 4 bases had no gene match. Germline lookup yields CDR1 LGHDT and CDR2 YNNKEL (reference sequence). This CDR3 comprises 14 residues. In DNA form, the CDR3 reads TGTGCCAGCAGCCAAGATCGACAGGGACAGACCCAGTACTTC. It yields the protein CASSQDRQGQTQYF.

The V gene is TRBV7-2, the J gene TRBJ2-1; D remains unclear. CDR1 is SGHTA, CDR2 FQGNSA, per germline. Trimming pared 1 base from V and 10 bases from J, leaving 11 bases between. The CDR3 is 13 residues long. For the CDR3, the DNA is TGTGCCAGCAGCTTAGGTGAGGTGGCGGAGCAGTTCTTC. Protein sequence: CASSLGEVAEQFF.

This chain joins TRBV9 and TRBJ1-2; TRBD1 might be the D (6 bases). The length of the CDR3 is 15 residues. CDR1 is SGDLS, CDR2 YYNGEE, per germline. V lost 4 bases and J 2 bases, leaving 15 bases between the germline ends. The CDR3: CASSPRQDNNYGYTF. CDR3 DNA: TGTGCCAGCAGCCCCCGACAGGACAACAACTATGGCTACACCTTC.

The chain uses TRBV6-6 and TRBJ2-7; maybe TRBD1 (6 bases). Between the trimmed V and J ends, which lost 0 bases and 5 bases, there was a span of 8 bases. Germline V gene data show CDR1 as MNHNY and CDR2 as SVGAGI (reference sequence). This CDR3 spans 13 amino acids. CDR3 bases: TGTGCCAGCAGTTACTCGAGGACAGACGAGCAGTACTTC. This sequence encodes CASSYSRTDEQYF.

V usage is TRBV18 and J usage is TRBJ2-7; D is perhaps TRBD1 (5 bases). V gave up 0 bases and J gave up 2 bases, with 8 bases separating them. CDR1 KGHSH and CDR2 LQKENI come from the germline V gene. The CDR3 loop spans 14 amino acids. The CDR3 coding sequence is TGTGCCAGCTCACCACCTTCCAGGGCCTACGAGCAGTACTTC. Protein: CASSPPSRAYEQYF. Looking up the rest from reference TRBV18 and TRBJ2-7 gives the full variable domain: NAGVMQNPRHLVRRRGQEARLRCSPMKGHSHVYWYRQLPEEGLKFMVYLQKENIIDESGMPKERFSAEFPKEGPSILRIQQVVRGDSAAYFCASSPPSRAYEQYFGPGTRLTVT.

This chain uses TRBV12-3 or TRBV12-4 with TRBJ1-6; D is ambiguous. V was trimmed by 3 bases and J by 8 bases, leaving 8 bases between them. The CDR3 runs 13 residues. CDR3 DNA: TGTGCCAGCAGTTTTGCGATTTATTCACCCCTCCACTTT. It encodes CASSFAIYSPLHF.

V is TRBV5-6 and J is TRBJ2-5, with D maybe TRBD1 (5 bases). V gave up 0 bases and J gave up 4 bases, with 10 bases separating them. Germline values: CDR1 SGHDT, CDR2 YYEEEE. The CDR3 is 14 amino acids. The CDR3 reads CASSLGAQGETQYF. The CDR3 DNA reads TGTGCCAGCAGCTTGGGAGCTCAGGGAGAGACCCAGTACTTC.

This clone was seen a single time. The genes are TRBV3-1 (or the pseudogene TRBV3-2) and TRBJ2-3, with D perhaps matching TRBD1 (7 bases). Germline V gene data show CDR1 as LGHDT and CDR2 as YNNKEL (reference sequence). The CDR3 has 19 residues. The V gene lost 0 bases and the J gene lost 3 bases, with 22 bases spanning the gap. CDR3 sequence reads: CASSQEGSAGRGRTDTQYF. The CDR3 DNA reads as TGTGCCAGCAGCCAAGAAGGTAGCGCGGGAAGGGGGCGGACAGATACGCAGTATTTT.

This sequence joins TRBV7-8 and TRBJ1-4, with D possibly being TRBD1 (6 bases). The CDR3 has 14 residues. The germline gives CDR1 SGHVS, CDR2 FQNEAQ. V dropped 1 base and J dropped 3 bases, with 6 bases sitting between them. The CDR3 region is CASSLDRANEKLFF. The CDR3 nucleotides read TGTGCCAGCAGCTTAGACAGGGCTAATGAAAAACTGTTTTTT.

The CDR3 loop reads CASSPRGAGVKNIQYF. The CDR3 DNA follows: TGTGCCAGCAGCCCACGGGGCGCGGGGGTCAAAAACATTCAGTACTTC. The chain joins TRBV11-2 to TRBJ2-4; 7 nucleotides match TRBD2. The CDR3 contains 16 residues. V lost 5 bases to trimming and J lost 3 bases; unmatched junction nucleotides: 10. CDR1 and CDR2 (germline): SGHAT, FQNNGV.

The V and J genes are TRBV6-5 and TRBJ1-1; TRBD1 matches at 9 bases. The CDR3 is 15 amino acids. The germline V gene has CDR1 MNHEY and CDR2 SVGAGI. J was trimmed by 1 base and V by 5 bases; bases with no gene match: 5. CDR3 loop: CASSKQGAKNTEAFF. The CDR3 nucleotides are TGTGCCAGCAGTAAACAGGGGGCAAAGAACACTGAAGCTTTCTTT.

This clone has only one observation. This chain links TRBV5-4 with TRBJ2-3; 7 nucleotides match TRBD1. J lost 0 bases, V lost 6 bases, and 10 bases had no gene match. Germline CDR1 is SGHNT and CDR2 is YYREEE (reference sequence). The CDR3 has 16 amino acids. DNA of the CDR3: TGTGCCAGCACACTCCCCGGGACAGCAAGCACAGATACGCAGTATTTT. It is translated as CASTLPGTASTDTQYF.